This section outlines one T cell receptor (beta chain) sequence together with its context. Its target is unknown. Survey-level resolution applied to immunoSEQ assay v3.0. Sequencing used immunoSEQ multiplex PCR; TCRdb keeps in-frame clones, though not all of them. This table holds about 25,000 clones, 80% to 90% found once. The data derive from a study of long-term antiretroviral therapy in people with HIV. Whole-study context: The earliest specimens came about a decade ahead of the 2015 immediate-ART recommendation. General study findings and limits: Repertoires from HIV showed CDR3 length ranges narrower than those of controls. Despite increasing after ART, diversity remained lower than that of transplant donor controls.

One or more pre-ART and two or more post-ART PBMC samples were available from each donor. Trimming shortened V by 5 bases and J by 1 base, and 8 bases separated the two germline ends. This CDR3 is 13 amino acids long. Germline V gives CDR1 MNHEY, CDR2 SMNVEV (reference sequence). The receptor was isolated from a man aged 50-59 years with HIV. The rearrangement uses TRBV27 and TRBJ1-1, with TRBD1 as a possible D gene (6 bases). The sequenced sample was unsorted PBMCs, obtained 1.2 years after starting antiretroviral therapy. Written as DNA, the CDR3 is TGTGCCAGCAGTACGGACAGGAACACTGAAGCTTTCTTT. Its protein is CASSTDRNTEAFF.